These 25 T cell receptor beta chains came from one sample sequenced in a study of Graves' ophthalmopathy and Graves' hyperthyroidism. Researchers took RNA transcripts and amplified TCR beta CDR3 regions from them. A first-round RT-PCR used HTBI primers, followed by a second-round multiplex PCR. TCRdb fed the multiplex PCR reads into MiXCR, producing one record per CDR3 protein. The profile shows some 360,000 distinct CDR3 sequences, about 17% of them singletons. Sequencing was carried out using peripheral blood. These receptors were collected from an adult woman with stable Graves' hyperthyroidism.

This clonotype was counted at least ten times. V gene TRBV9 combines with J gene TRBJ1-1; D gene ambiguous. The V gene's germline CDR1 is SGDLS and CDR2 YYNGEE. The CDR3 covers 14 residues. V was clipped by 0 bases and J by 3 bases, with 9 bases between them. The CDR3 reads CASSVGPEHTEAFF. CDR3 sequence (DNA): TGTGCCAGCAGCGTAGGTCCGGAGCACACTGAAGCTTTCTTT.

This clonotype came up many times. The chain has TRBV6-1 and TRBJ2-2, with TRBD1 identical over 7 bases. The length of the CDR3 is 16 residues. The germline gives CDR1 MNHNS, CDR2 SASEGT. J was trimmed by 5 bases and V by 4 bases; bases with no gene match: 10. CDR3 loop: CASSGPGQRYTGELFF. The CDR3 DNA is TGTGCCAGCAGTGGTCCGGGACAGAGGTATACCGGGGAGCTGTTTTTT.

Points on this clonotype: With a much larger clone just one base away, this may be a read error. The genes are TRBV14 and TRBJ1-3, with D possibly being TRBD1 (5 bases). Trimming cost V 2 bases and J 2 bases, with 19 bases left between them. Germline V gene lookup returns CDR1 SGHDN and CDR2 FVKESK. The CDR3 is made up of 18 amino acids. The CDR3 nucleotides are TGTGCCAGCAGCCAAAGGGCGGCAGGGTTCATTCCTGGAAACACCATATATTTT. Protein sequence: CASSQRAAGFIPGNTIYF.

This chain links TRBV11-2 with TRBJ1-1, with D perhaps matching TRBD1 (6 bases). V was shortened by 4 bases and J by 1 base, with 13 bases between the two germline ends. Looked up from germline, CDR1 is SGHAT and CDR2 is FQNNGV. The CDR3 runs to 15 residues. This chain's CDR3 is CASSSALGANTEAFF. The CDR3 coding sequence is TGTGCCAGCAGCTCCGCTTTGGGGGCGAACACTGAAGCTTTCTTT. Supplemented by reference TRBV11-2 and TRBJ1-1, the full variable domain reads EAGVAQSPRYKIIEKRQSVAFWCNPISGHATLYWYQQILGQGPKLLIQFQNNGVVDDSQLPKDRFSAERLKGVDSTLKIQPAKLEDSAVYLCASSSALGANTEAFFGQGTRLTVV.

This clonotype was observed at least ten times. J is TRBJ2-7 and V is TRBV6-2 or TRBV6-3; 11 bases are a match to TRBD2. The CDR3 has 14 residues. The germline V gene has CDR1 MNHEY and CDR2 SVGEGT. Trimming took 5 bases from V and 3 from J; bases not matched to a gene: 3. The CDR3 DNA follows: TGTGCCAGCAGTCCCGGACTAGCGGGCTACGAGCAGTACTTC. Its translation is CASSPGLAGYEQYF.

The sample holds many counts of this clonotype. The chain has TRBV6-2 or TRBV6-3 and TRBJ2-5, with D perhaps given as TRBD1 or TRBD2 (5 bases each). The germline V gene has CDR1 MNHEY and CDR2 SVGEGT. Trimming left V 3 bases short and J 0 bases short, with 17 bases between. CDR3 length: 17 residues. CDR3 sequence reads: CASSYTLGLANQETQYF. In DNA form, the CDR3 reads TGTGCCAGCAGTTATACCTTGGGGCTAGCCAACCAAGAGACCCAGTACTTC.

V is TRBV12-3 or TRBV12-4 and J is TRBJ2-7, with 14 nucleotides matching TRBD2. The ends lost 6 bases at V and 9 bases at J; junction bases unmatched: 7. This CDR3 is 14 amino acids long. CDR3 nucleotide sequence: TGTGCCAGCAGACTGGGACTAGCGGGGGTTAGGCAGTACTTC. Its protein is CASRLGLAGVRQYF.

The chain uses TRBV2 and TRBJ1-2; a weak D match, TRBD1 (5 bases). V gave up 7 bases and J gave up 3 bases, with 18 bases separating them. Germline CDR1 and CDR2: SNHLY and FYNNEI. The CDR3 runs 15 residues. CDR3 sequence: CASTRDEEGYYGYTF. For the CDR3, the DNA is TGTGCCAGCACTCGGGACGAAGAAGGCTACTATGGCTACACCTTC.

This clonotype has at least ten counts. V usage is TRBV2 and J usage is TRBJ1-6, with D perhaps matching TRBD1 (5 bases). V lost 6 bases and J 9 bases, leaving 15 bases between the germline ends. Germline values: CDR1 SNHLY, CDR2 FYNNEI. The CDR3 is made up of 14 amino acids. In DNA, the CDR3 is TGTGCCAGCAGCTGGGCAGGGATCACTTCACCCCTCCACTTT. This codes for CASSWAGITSPLHF.

In nucleotides, the CDR3 is TGTGCCAGCAGTTTTGGGGCGGCCCTCTCTGGAAACACCATATATTTT. This gives the protein CASSFGAALSGNTIYF. V usage is TRBV6-5 and J usage is TRBJ1-3, with a possible D match to TRBD1 (5 bases). This CDR3 is built from 16 residues. The V gene's germline CDR1 is MNHEY and CDR2 SVGAGI. Trimming pared 4 bases from V and 0 bases from J, leaving 13 bases between.

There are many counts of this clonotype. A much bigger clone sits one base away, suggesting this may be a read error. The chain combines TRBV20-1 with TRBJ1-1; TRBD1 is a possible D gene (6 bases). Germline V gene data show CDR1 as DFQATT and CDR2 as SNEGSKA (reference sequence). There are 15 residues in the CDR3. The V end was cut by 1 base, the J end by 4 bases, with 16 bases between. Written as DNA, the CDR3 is TGCAGTGCTAGAGTAAAGAGGCAGGGGACCACTGAAGCTTTCTTT. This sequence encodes CSARVKRQGTTEAFF.

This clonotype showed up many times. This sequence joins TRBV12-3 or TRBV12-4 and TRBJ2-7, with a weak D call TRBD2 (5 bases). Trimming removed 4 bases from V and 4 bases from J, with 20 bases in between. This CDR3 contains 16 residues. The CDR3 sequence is CASSSFARGLPYEQYF. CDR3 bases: TGTGCCAGCAGTTCTTTTGCCAGAGGACTTCCGTACGAGCAGTACTTC.

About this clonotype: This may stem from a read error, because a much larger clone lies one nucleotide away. The CDR3 spells CSARGRGLAGVYEQYF. DNA for the CDR3: TGCAGTGCTAGAGGTCGGGGACTAGCGGGAGTCTACGAGCAGTACTTC. The J gene is TRBJ2-7, the V gene TRBV20-1; 14 nucleotides agree with TRBD2. This CDR3 region has 16 residues. After removal of 1 base from V and 3 bases from J, the junction contained 5 bases not matched to a gene. CDR1 is DFQATT and CDR2 is SNEGSKA in the germline V gene (reference sequence).

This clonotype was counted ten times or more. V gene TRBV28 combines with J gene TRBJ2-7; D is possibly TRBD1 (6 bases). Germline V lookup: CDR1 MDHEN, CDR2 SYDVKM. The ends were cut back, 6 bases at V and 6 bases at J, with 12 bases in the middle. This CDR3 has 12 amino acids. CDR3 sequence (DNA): TGTGCCAGCAGATACAGGGTTTCCGAGCAGTACTTC. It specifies CASRYRVSEQYF.

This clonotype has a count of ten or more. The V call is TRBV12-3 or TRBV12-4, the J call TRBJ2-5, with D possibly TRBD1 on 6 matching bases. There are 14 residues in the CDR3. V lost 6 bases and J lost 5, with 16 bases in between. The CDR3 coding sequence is TGTGCCAGCAGGAAGGACCCCGGACAGGAGACCCAGTACTTC. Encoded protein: CASRKDPGQETQYF.

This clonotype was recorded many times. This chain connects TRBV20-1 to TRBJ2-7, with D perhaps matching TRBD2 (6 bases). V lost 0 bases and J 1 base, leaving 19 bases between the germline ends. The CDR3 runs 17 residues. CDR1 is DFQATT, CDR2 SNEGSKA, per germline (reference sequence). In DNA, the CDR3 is TGCAGTGCTAGAGATCTAGGTATGCGGCGGGGATCCTACGAGCAGTACTTC. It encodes CSARDLGMRRGSYEQYF.

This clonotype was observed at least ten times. The CDR3 spells CASSGPGTLETQYF. The CDR3 bases are TGTGCCAGCTCGGGACCCGGGACCCTGGAGACCCAGTACTTC. The V call is TRBV12-3 or TRBV12-4, the J call TRBJ2-5; D tentatively fits TRBD1 or TRBD2 (5 bases each). Deletions cut 8 bases from V and 5 bases from J, with 18 bases between. This CDR3 is built from 14 residues.

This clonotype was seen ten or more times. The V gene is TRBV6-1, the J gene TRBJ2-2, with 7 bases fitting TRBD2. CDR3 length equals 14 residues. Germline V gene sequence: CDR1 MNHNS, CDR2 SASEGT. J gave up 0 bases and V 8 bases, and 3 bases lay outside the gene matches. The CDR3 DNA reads TGTGCCAGCTGGGGGGGACCGAACACCGGGGAGCTGTTTTTT. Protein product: CASWGGPNTGELFF.

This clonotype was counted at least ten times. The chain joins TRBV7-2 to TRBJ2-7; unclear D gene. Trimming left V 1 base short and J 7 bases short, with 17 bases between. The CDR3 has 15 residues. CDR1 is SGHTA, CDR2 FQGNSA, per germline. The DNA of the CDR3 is TGTGCCAGCAGCTTAGTGCCTGAAGTGGTGGGTGAGCAGTACTTC. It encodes CASSLVPEVVGEQYF.

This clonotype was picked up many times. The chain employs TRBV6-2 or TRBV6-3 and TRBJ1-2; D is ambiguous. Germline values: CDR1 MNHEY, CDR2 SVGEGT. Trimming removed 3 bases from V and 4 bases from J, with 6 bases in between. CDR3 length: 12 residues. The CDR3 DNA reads TGTGCCAGCAGTTATGGGTCCTATGGCTACACCTTC. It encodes CASSYGSYGYTF.

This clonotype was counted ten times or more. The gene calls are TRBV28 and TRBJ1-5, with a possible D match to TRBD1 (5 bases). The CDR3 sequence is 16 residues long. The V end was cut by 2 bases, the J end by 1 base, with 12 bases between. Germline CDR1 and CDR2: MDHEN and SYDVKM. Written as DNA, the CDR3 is TGTGCCAGCAGTTTACCCACACCAGGGAGCAATCAGCCCCAGCATTTT. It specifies CASSLPTPGSNQPQHF. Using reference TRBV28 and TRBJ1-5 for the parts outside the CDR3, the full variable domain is DVKVTQSSRYLVKRTGEKVFLECVQDMDHENMFWYRQDPGLGLRLIYFSYDVKMKEKGDIPEGYSVSREKKERFSLILESASTNQTSMYLCASSLPTPGSNQPQHFGDGTRLSIL.

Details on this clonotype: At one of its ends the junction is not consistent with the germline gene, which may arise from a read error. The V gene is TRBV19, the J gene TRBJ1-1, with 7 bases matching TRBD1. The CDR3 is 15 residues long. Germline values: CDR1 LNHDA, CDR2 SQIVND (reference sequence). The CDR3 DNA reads TGTGCCAGTAGTTGGGGGAAACAGGGGAACACTGGAGCTTTCTTT. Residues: CASSWGKQGNTGAFF. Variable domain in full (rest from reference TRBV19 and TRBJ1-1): DGGITQSPKYLFRKEGQNVTLSCEQNLNHDAMYWYRQDPGQGLRLIYYSQIVNDFQKGDIAEGYSVSREKKESFPLTVTSAQKNPTAFYLCASSWGKQGNTGAFFGQGTRLTVV.

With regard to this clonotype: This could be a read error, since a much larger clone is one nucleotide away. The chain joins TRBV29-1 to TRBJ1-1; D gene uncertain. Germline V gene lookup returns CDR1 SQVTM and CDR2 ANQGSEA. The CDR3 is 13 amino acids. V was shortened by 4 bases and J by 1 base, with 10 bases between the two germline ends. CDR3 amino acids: CSVAVGSNTEAFF. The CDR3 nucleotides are TGCAGCGTTGCGGTGGGGTCGAACACTGAAGCTTTCTTT.

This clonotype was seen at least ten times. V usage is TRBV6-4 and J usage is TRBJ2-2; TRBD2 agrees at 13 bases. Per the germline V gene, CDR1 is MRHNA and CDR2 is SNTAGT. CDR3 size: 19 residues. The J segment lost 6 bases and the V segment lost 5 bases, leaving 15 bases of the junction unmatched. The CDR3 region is CASSQYTGLAGAGAGELFF. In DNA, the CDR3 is TGTGCCAGCAGTCAATACACCGGACTAGCGGGAGCAGGAGCCGGGGAGCTGTTTTTT.

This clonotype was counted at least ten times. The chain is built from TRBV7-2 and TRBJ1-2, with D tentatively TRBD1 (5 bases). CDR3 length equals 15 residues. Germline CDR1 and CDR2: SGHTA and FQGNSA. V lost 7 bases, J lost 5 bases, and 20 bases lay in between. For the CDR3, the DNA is TGTGCCAGCACTAAGTTCGTAGGGGATACTTATGGCTACACCTTC. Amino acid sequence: CASTKFVGDTYGYTF.